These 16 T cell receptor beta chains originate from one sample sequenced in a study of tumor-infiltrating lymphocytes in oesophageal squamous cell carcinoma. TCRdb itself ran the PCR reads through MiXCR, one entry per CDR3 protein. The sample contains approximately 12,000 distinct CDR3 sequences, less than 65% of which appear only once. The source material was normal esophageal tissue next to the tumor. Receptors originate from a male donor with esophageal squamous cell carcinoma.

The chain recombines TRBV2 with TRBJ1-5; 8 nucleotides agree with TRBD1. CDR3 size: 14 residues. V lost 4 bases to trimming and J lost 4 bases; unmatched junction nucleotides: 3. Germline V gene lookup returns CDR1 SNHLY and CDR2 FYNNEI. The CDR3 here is CASSATGGNQPQHF. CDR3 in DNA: TGTGCCAGCAGTGCTACAGGGGGTAATCAGCCCCAGCATTTT.

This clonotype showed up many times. The CDR3 loop reads CASSFQYSYEQYF. The DNA for the CDR3 is TGTGCCAGCAGCTTTCAGTACTCCTACGAGCAGTACTTC. The genes are TRBV7-6 and TRBJ2-7; D not certain. The germline CDR1 and CDR2 sequences are SGHVS and FNYEAQ. The CDR3 contains 13 residues. Trimming took 3 bases from V and 0 from J, leaving 6 bases between them.

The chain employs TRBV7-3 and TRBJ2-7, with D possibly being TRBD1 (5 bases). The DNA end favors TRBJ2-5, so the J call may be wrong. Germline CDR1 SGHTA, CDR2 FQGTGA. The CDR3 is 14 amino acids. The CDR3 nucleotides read TGTGCCAGCAGCTTAACTGAAAGGGGAGAGACCCAGTACTTC. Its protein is CASSLTERGETQYF.

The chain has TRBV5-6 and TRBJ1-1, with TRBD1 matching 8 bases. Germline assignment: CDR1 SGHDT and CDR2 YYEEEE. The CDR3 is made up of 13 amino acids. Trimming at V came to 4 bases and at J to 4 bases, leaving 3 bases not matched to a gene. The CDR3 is CASSATGGTEAFF. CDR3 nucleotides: TGTGCCAGCAGCGCCACAGGGGGCACTGAAGCTTTCTTT.

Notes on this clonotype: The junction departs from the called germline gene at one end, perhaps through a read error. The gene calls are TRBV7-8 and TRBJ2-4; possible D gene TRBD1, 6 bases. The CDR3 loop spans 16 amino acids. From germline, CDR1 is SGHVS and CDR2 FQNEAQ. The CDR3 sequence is CASSSRQEPRNSPLHF. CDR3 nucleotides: TGTGCCAGCAGCTCCCGACAGGAGCCGAGGAATTCACCCCTCCACTTC.

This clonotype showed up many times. The CDR3 coding sequence is TGTGCCAGCAGTTCAGGGGGCAAGGGCCTACAAGAGACCCAGTACTTC. Translating it yields CASSSGGKGLQETQYF. V usage is TRBV27 and J usage is TRBJ2-5; 8 nucleotides align to TRBD1. This CDR3 has 16 amino acids. Germline CDR1 is MNHEY and CDR2 is SMNVEV (reference sequence). The junction had 9 bases not matched to a gene; V was cut back by 4 bases and J by 2 bases.

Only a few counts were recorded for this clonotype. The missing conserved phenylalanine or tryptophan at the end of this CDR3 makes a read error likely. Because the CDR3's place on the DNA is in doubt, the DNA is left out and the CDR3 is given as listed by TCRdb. The chain's CDR3 is CASSLENYGYTFGS. This chain uses TRBV7-9 with TRBJ2-7. The CDR3 is 14 residues long, counting both termini. Germline loops: CDR1 SEHNR, CDR2 FQNEAQ (reference sequence).

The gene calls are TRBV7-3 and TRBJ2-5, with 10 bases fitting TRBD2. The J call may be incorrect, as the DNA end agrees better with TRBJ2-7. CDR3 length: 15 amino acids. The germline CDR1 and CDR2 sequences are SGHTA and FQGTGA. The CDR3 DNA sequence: TGTGCCAGCAGCTTTGAGGCTAGCGGGAGTTACGAGCAGTACTTC. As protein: CASSFEASGSYEQYF.

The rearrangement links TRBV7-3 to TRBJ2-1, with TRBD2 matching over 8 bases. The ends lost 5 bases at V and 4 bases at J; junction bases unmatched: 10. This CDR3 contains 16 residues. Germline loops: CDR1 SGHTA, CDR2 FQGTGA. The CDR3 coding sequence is TGTGCCAGCAGCCCCGTAGGCGGGAGGCAGTACAATGAGCAGTTCTTC. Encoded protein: CASSPVGGRQYNEQFF. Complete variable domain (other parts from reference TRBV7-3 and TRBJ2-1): GAGVSQTPSNKVTEKGKYVELRCDPISGHTALYWYRQSLGQGPEFLIYFQGTGAADDSGLPNDRFFAVRPEGSVSTLKIQRTERGDSAVYLCASSPVGGRQYNEQFFGPGTRLTVL.

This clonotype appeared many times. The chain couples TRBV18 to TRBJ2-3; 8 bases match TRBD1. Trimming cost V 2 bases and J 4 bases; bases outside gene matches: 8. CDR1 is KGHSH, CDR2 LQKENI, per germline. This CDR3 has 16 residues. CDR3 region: CASSPSGGVIPDTQYF. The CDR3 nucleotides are TGTGCCAGCTCACCATCAGGGGGCGTTATTCCAGATACGCAGTATTTT.

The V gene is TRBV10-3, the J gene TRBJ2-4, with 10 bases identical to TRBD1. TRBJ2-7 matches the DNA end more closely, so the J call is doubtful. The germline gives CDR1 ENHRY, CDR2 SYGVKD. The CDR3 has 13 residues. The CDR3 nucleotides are TGTGCCATCAACCGGGACAGGGGCTACGAGCAGTACTTC. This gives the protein CAINRDRGYEQYF.

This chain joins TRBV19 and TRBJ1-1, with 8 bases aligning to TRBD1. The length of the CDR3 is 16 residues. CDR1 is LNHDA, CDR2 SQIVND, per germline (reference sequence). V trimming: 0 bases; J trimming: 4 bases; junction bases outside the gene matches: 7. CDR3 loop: CASSIDLFRGRTEAFF. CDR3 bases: TGTGCCAGTAGTATAGATCTATTCAGGGGGCGCACTGAAGCTTTCTTT.

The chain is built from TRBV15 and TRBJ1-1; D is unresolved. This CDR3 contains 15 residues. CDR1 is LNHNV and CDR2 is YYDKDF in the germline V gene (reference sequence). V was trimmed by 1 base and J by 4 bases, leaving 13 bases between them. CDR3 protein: CATSRVPVMGTEAFF. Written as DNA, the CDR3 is TGTGCCACCAGCAGAGTACCGGTTATGGGCACTGAAGCTTTCTTT.

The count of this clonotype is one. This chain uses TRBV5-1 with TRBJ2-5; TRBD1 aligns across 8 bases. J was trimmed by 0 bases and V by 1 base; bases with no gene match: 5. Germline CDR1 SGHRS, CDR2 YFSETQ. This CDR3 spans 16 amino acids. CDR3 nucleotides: TGCGCCAGCAGCTTGACAGGGGGAAGGTACCAAGAGACCCAGTACTTC. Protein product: CASSLTGGRYQETQYF.

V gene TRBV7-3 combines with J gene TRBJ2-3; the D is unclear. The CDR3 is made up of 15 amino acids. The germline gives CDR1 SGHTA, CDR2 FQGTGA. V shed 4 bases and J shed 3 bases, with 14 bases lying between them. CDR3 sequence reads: CASSSAGLGTDTQYF. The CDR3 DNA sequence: TGTGCCAGCAGCTCCGCCGGTTTGGGTACAGATACGCAGTATTTT.

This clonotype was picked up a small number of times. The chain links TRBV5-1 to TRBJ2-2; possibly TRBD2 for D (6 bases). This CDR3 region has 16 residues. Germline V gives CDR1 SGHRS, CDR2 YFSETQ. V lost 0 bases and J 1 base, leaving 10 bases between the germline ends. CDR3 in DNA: TGCGCCAGCAGCTTGGCCGGCGGGGTGAACACCGGGGAGCTGTTTTTT. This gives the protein CASSLAGGVNTGELFF. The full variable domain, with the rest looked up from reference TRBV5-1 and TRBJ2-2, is KAGVTQTPRYLIKTRGQQVTLSCSPISGHRSVSWYQQTPGQGLQFLFEYFSETQRNKGNFPGRFSGRQFSNSRSEMNVSTLELGDSALYLCASSLAGGVNTGELFFGEGSRLTVL.